This entry lists 25 T cell receptor beta chains sequenced from one sample in a study of a mutant IDH1 vaccine in newly diagnosed glioma. These receptors' targets are unknown. TCRdb's copy holds only in-frame clones and misses some; the assay was immunoSEQ multiplex PCR. The sample holds 24,000 or so clones, roughly 84% seen once. Time point indicated: week 47, end of study. Mutant IDH1 20-mer peptide, at 300 ug, made up each vaccine dose, with topical imiquimod. The sequences come from PBMCs, collected from a glioma patient whose treatment included an IDH1 peptide vaccine. These TCRs come from a man between 35 and 55 years old with glioma.

The V and J genes are TRBV9 and TRBJ2-7; 16 bases map to TRBD2. Germline trimming cut 4 bases from V and 6 bases from J; bases unmatched to any gene: 10. CDR3 length: 17 residues. Germline CDR1 SGDLS, CDR2 YYNGEE. The DNA for the CDR3 is TGTGCCAGCAGCCCGGGACTAGCGGGAGGGAGGGACGGCGAGCAGTACTTC. Translated: CASSPGLAGGRDGEQYF.

V is TRBV5-8 and J is TRBJ2-7; D might be TRBD1 or TRBD2, each matching 5 bases. Per the germline V gene, CDR1 is SGHTS and CDR2 is YDEGEE. The CDR3 contains 15 residues. V was clipped by 0 bases and J by 2 bases, with 12 bases between them. CDR3 sequence (DNA): TGTGCCAGCAGCTTGGAAGGGGCGCGGGCCTACGAGCAGTACTTC. Translating it yields CASSLEGARAYEQYF.

V and J are TRBV27 and TRBJ2-3; D is possibly TRBD2 (7 bases). This CDR3 region has 17 residues. Trimming stripped 3 bases from V and 2 bases from J, with 18 bases between. Germline CDR1 MNHEY, CDR2 SMNVEV (reference sequence). The CDR3 sequence: CASSFGGGPINTDTQYF. For the CDR3, the DNA is TGTGCCAGCAGTTTTGGGGGGGGCCCAATAAACACAGATACGCAGTATTTT.

The chain combines TRBV4-1 with TRBJ2-1; 7 nucleotides match TRBD2. The CDR3 contains 15 residues. V trimming: 1 base; J trimming: 7 bases; junction bases outside the gene matches: 7. Germline lookup yields CDR1 MGHRA and CDR2 YSYEKL. CDR3 in DNA: TGCGCCAGCAGCCAAGGTCTACTAGCGAATAATGAGCAGTTCTTC. Protein product: CASSQGLLANNEQFF.

This chain joins TRBV7-9 and TRBJ2-1; 10 nucleotides line up with TRBD2. The V segment lost 7 bases and the J segment 4 bases; nucleotides outside the gene matches: 4. The CDR3 is 14 residues long. Germline lookup yields CDR1 SEHNR and CDR2 FQNEAQ (reference sequence). The CDR3 DNA sequence: TGTGCCAGCACCACTAGCGGGGAGTACAATGAGCAGTTCTTC. Protein: CASTTSGEYNEQFF.

The chain has TRBV7-6 and TRBJ2-1, with TRBD2 matching 16 bases. Per germline, CDR1 SGHVS and CDR2 FNYEAQ. The CDR3 covers 20 residues. The V gene end was trimmed by 5 bases and the J gene end by 8 bases; junction bases not matched to a gene: 18. The CDR3 DNA reads TGTGCCAGCAGCACTCGGGGCGGGACTAGCGGGAGGGCAGGTCTCCATGAGCAGTTCTTC. Translating gives CASSTRGGTSGRAGLHEQFF.

The chain couples TRBV5-5 to TRBJ1-2, with D unresolved. Germline-derived CDR1 and CDR2 are SGHKS and YYEKEE (reference sequence). Trimming took off 2 bases at V and 7 bases at J, with 15 bases between the two ends. The CDR3 runs 14 residues. The CDR3 coding sequence is TGTGCCAGCAGCTTAGTCTCCAGGACGGGTGGCTACACCTTC. Protein sequence: CASSLVSRTGGYTF.

The chain joins TRBV7-8 to TRBJ2-7; D is unresolved. There are 11 residues in the CDR3. Germline loops: CDR1 SGHVS, CDR2 FQNEAQ. The V and J ends lost 5 bases and 2 bases respectively, with 4 bases between them. The CDR3 reads CASSDPYEQYF. The CDR3 DNA is TGTGCCAGCAGCGACCCCTACGAGCAGTACTTC.

The chain is built from TRBV27 and TRBJ2-7; the D gene is possibly TRBD1 (6 bases). Trimming left V 2 bases short and J 2 bases short, with 10 bases between. In germline, CDR1 is MNHEY, CDR2 SMNVEV (reference sequence). CDR3 length: 14 amino acids. Here the CDR3 reads CASSLPGATYEQYF. Written as DNA, the CDR3 is TGTGCCAGCAGTTTACCAGGGGCCACCTACGAGCAGTACTTC.

This clone was seen a single time. The chain couples TRBV9 to TRBJ2-5; D is ambiguous. Germline loops: CDR1 SGDLS, CDR2 YYNGEE. With 4 bases removed from V and 5 bases from J, the gap between germline ends came to 15 bases. The CDR3 covers 14 residues. CDR3 loop: CASSPGVVYETQYF. CDR3 nucleotides: TGTGCCAGCAGCCCGGGCGTAGTGTATGAGACCCAGTACTTC.

V gene TRBV7-2 combines with J gene TRBJ1-1, with D maybe TRBD1 (6 bases). The CDR3 covers 14 residues. In germline, CDR1 is SGHTA, CDR2 FQGNSA. With 5 bases removed from V and 6 bases from J, the gap between germline ends came to 16 bases. CDR3: CASSPRGMGAEAFF. The CDR3 DNA sequence: TGTGCCAGCAGCCCAAGGGGGATGGGGGCTGAAGCTTTCTTT.

The chain carries TRBV7-8 and TRBJ1-4; D remains unclear. CDR1 is SGHVS, CDR2 FQNEAQ, per germline. This CDR3 is built from 14 residues. Trimming pared 3 bases from V and 4 bases from J, leaving 9 bases between. The CDR3 DNA is TGTGCCAGCAGCTTTGAGGCTTATAATGAAAAACTGTTTTTT. Translating gives CASSFEAYNEKLFF.

This chain links TRBV6-5 with TRBJ2-1, with TRBD2 matching 7 bases. Trimming at V came to 2 bases and at J to 7 bases, leaving 5 bases not matched to a gene. In germline, CDR1 is MNHEY, CDR2 SVGAGI. CDR3 length equals 14 residues. The CDR3 coding sequence is TGTGCCAGCAGTTACGGCGGGAGTCTTAATGAGCAGTTCTTC. This gives the protein CASSYGGSLNEQFF.

This rearrangement joins TRBV28 to TRBJ2-7; the D gene could be TRBD1 or TRBD2 (5 bases each). The CDR3 runs 11 residues. CDR1 MDHEN and CDR2 SYDVKM come from the germline V gene. Trimming cost V 6 bases and J 7 bases, with 10 bases left between them. The DNA for the CDR3 is TGTGCCAGCAGATCCTGGGGGGAGCAGTACTTC. It encodes CASRSWGEQYF.

V gene TRBV10-3 combines with J gene TRBJ1-5; a weak D match, TRBD1 (6 bases). Trimming removed 1 base from V and 7 bases from J, with 11 bases in between. Germline V gives CDR1 ENHRY, CDR2 SYGVKD. The CDR3 is made up of 14 amino acids. This CDR3 is CAISELGARQPQHF. CDR3 in DNA: TGTGCCATCAGTGAGTTGGGGGCTAGGCAGCCCCAGCATTTT.

J is TRBJ1-2 and V is TRBV10-3; D perhaps matches TRBD1 (6 bases). V lost 3 bases and J lost 2, with 19 bases in between. The CDR3 is 17 residues long. In germline, CDR1 is ENHRY, CDR2 SYGVKD. The CDR3 coding sequence is TGTGCCATCAGTGAATCACCAAACAGGGTTCCGAACTATGGCTACACCTTC. It is translated as CAISESPNRVPNYGYTF.

In this sample, this clone turned up a few times. This chain links TRBV4-1 with TRBJ1-3, with a tentative D call TRBD1 (5 bases). Germline CDR1 and CDR2: MGHRA and YSYEKL. CDR3 length: 16 amino acids. The germline V and J ends were trimmed by 1 base and 0 bases, with 10 bases remaining between them. The CDR3 region is CASSQGRGYSGNTIYF. Written as DNA, the CDR3 is TGCGCCAGCAGCCAAGGGAGGGGTTACTCTGGAAACACCATATATTTT.

The chain uses TRBV4-1 and TRBJ2-5, with 8 nucleotides matching TRBD2. This CDR3 comprises 18 residues. The V gene's germline CDR1 is MGHRA and CDR2 YSYEKL. J was trimmed by 2 bases and V by 5 bases; bases with no gene match: 16. The CDR3: CASSGASILADQQETQYF. In nucleotides, the CDR3 is TGCGCCAGCAGCGGAGCATCTATACTAGCGGACCAGCAAGAGACCCAGTACTTC.

This clone has more than one count but fewer than ten. The J gene is TRBJ2-7, the V gene TRBV7-9; 11 bases match TRBD2. Germline assignment: CDR1 SEHNR and CDR2 FQNEAQ (reference sequence). The V and J ends lost 5 bases and 6 bases, in that order; junction bases with no gene match: 6. The CDR3 has 14 residues. The CDR3 bases are TGTGCCAGCAGCCCACTAGCGGGAGTTGGCGAGCAGTACTTC. This translates into CASSPLAGVGEQYF.

This clone was seen only once. The rearrangement links TRBV25-1 to TRBJ1-5; D gene ambiguous. Germline V gene lookup returns CDR1 MGHDK and CDR2 SYGVNS. This CDR3 has 13 residues. Deletions cut 3 bases from V and 2 bases from J, with 5 bases between. The CDR3 spells CASSDTGNQPQHF. In DNA form, the CDR3 reads TGTGCCAGCAGTGATACAGGCAATCAGCCCCAGCATTTT.

The chain has TRBV4-3 and TRBJ2-3; D possibly corresponds to TRBD2 (5 bases). The ends were cut back, 0 bases at V and 0 bases at J, with 7 bases in the middle. This CDR3 is built from 15 residues. Per the germline V gene, CDR1 is LGHNA and CDR2 is YSLEER. CDR3 amino acids: CASSQEGRSTDTQYF. In DNA form, the CDR3 reads TGCGCCAGCAGCCAAGAGGGGAGAAGCACAGATACGCAGTATTTT.

The chain employs TRBV18 and TRBJ1-5; D perhaps matches TRBD1 (5 bases). This CDR3 is 16 amino acids long. V lost 1 base and J lost 2, with 12 bases in between. In germline, CDR1 is KGHSH, CDR2 LQKENI. DNA for the CDR3: TGTGCCAGCTCACCACTGGGGGTTATTGGCAATCAGCCCCAGCATTTT. It is translated as CASSPLGVIGNQPQHF.

V and J are TRBV19 and TRBJ2-7; 9 nucleotides line up with TRBD1. Trimming at V came to 5 bases and at J to 5 bases, leaving 10 bases not matched to a gene. The germline gives CDR1 LNHDA, CDR2 SQIVND (reference sequence). The CDR3 loop spans 15 amino acids. The CDR3 sequence: CASSANRGPQDEQYF. The CDR3 nucleotides are TGTGCCAGTAGTGCCAACAGGGGGCCACAGGACGAGCAGTACTTC.

The chain combines TRBV13 with TRBJ1-2; D is possibly TRBD1 (5 bases). CDR3 length equals 15 residues. Germline CDR1 is PRHDT and CDR2 is FYEKMQ (reference sequence). The ends were cut back, 2 bases at V and 3 bases at J, with 13 bases in the middle. As DNA, the CDR3 is TGTGCCAGCAGCTTACGATACCTAGGGGACTATGGCTACACCTTC. This sequence encodes CASSLRYLGDYGYTF.

The chain uses TRBV4-3 and TRBJ2-1, with 10 positions matching TRBD2. Germline CDR1 LGHNA, CDR2 YSLEER. This CDR3 is 19 amino acids long. Trimming at V came to 0 bases and at J to 2 bases, leaving 10 bases not matched to a gene. The CDR3 bases are TGCGCCAGCAGCCAAGATGGACCGTGGACTAGCGGAGCCTACAATGAGCAGTTCTTC. It codes for CASSQDGPWTSGAYNEQFF.